These T cell receptor beta chains were read from a single sample in a study of ipilimumab plus nivolumab after autologous stem cell transplantation. Profiled with immunoSEQ multiplex PCR; TCRdb holds only in-frame clones, not every one. The table includes fewer than 85,000 clones, around 80% detected once. The specimen comprised PBMCs, sampled in a trial of ipilimumab plus nivolumab as post-transplant consolidation. These TCRs come from a male donor with diffuse large B-cell lymphoma. The CDR3 runs from the conserved cysteine through the conserved F or W. Each record gives: J gene, V gene, D gene, CDR3 DNA, CDR3 protein. D genes are given only for firm matches.

j_call: TRBJ1-4; v_call: TRBV4-3; d_call: -; cdr3_nt: TGCGCCAGCAGCCCCCAGACCTCGGAGCAGGAAAAACTGTTTTTT; cdr3_aa: CASSPQTSEQEKLFF
j_call: TRBJ2-7; v_call: TRBV5-4; d_call: TRBD1; cdr3_nt: TGTGCCACCCGTGGGCAGGGGGTCTACGAGCAGTACTTC; cdr3_aa: CATRGQGVYEQYF
j_call: TRBJ1-4; v_call: TRBV5-1; d_call: -; cdr3_nt: TGCGCCAGCAGCTTACGGGGAACTAATGAAAAACTGTTTTTT; cdr3_aa: CASSLRGTNEKLFF
j_call: TRBJ2-7; v_call: TRBV4-1; d_call: TRBD2; cdr3_nt: TGCGCCAGCAGCCAAGTTAAGCCGGGACTAGCGAGCTCCTACGAGCAGTACTTC; cdr3_aa: CASSQVKPGLASSYEQYF
j_call: TRBJ2-4; v_call: TRBV5-4; d_call: -; cdr3_nt: TGTGCCAGCAGCCTCGCGGGAAACAAAAACATTCAGTACTTC; cdr3_aa: CASSLAGNKNIQYF
j_call: TRBJ2-7; v_call: TRBV4-2; d_call: -; cdr3_nt: TGTGCCAGCAGTCCTTCCCAGGGCCACAGCTACGAGCAGTACTTC; cdr3_aa: CASSPSQGHSYEQYF
j_call: TRBJ2-6; v_call: TRBV14; d_call: -; cdr3_nt: TGTGCCAGCAGCCAAGGGACGAGCTCTGGGGCCAACGTCCTGACTTTC; cdr3_aa: CASSQGTSSGANVLTF
j_call: TRBJ2-5; v_call: TRBV6-1; d_call: -; cdr3_nt: TGTGCCAGCCAGGGGGGGCGCGAAGAGACCCAGTACTTC; cdr3_aa: CASQGGREETQYF
j_call: TRBJ1-3; v_call: TRBV13; d_call: -; cdr3_nt: TGTGCCAGCAGCCCACGGGGGCTTACTGGCGGAAACACCATATATTTT; cdr3_aa: CASSPRGLTGGNTIYF
j_call: TRBJ2-7; v_call: TRBV4-1; d_call: TRBD1; cdr3_nt: TGCGCCAGCAGCCAGCTTATAGGGGGCCCCTACGAGCAGTACTTC; cdr3_aa: CASSQLIGGPYEQYF
j_call: TRBJ1-5; v_call: TRBV4-2; d_call: -; cdr3_nt: TGTGCCAGCAGCCAAGACCCCGCGCAGGATCAGCCCCAGCATTTT; cdr3_aa: CASSQDPAQDQPQHF
j_call: TRBJ2-3; v_call: TRBV5-4; d_call: -; cdr3_nt: TGTGCCAGCAGCGTCGGGAGACCCGAGACAGATACGCAGTATTTT; cdr3_aa: CASSVGRPETDTQYF
j_call: TRBJ2-7; v_call: TRBV9; d_call: TRBD2; cdr3_nt: TGTGCCAGCAGCGTAACTAGCGGGGGAGACGAGCAGTACTTC; cdr3_aa: CASSVTSGGDEQYF
j_call: TRBJ2-3; v_call: TRBV19; d_call: -; cdr3_nt: TGTGCCAGTAGTATTGAGGGTAGCACAGATACGCAGTATTTT; cdr3_aa: CASSIEGSTDTQYF
j_call: TRBJ1-2; v_call: TRBV5-4; d_call: -; cdr3_nt: TGTGCCAGCAGCTTCGACAGGAAGAATGGCTACACCTTC; cdr3_aa: CASSFDRKNGYTF
j_call: TRBJ1-1; v_call: TRBV6-6; d_call: -; cdr3_nt: TGTGCCGTCGGGGGGGACACTGAAGCTTTCTTT; cdr3_aa: CAVGGDTEAFF
j_call: TRBJ1-6; v_call: TRBV9; d_call: -; cdr3_nt: TGTGCCAGCAGCGCCGGACTCTATAATTCACCCCTCCACTTT; cdr3_aa: CASSAGLYNSPLHF
j_call: TRBJ2-7; v_call: TRBV2; d_call: TRBD2; cdr3_nt: TGTGCCAGCAGTGAAAGGGCTAGCGGGGGCTACGAGCAGTACTTC; cdr3_aa: CASSERASGGYEQYF
j_call: TRBJ1-1; v_call: TRBV6-4; d_call: -; cdr3_nt: TGTGCCAGCCGAACCAGATCGGGCACTGAAGCTTTCTTT; cdr3_aa: CASRTRSGTEAFF
j_call: TRBJ1-2; v_call: TRBV5-1; d_call: TRBD1; cdr3_nt: TGCGCCAGCAGCTTGACAGGGGTTGACTATGGCTACACCTTC; cdr3_aa: CASSLTGVDYGYTF
j_call: TRBJ2-3; v_call: TRBV5-1; d_call: -; cdr3_nt: TGCGCCAGCAGCGAGGGGACCGAGATACTATATACGCAGTATTTT; cdr3_aa: CASSEGTEILYTQYF
j_call: TRBJ2-3; v_call: TRBV10-3; d_call: TRBD2; cdr3_nt: TGTGCCATCAGTGCTAGCGGGGGAGATACGCAGTATTTT; cdr3_aa: CAISASGGDTQYF
j_call: TRBJ2-5; v_call: TRBV7-8; d_call: -; cdr3_nt: TGTGCCAGCAGCTTAGGATCTTGGGGGTATGAGACCCAGTACTTC; cdr3_aa: CASSLGSWGYETQYF